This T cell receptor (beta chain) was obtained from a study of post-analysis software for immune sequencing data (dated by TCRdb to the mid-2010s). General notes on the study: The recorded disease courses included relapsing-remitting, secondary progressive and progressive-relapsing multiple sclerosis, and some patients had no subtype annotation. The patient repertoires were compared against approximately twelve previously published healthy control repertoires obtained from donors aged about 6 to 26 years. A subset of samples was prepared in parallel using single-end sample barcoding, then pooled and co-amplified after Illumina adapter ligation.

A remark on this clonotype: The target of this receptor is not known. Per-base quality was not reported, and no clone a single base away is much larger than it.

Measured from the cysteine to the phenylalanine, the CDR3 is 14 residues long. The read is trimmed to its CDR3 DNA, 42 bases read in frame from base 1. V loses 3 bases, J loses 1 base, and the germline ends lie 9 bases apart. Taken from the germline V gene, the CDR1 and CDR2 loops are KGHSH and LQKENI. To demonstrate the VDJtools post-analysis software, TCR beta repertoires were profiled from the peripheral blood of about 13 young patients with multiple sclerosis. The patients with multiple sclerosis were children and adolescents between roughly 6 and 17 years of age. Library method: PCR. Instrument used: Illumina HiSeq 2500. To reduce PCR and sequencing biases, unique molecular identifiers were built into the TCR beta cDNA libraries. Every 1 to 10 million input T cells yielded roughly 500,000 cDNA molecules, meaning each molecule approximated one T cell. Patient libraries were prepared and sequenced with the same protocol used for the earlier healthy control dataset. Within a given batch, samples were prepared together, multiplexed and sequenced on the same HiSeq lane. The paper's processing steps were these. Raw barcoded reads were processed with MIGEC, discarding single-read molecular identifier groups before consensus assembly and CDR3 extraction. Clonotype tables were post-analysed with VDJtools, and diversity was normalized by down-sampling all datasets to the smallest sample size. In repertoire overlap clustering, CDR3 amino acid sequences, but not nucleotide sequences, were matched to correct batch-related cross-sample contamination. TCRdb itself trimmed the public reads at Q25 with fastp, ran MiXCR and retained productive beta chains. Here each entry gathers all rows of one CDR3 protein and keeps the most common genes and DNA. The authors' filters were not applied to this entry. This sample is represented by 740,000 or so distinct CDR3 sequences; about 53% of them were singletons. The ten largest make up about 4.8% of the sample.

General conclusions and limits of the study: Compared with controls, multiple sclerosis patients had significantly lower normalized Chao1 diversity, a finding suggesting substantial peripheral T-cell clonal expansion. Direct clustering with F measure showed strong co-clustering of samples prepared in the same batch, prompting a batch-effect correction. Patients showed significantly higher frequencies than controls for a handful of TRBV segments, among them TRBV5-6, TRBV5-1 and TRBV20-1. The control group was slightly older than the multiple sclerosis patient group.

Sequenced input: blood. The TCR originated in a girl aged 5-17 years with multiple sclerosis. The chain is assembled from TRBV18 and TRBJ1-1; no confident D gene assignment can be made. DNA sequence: TGTGCCAGCTCACCGGACCTGGGGAACACTGAAGCTTTCTTT. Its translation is CASSPDLGNTEAFF.